The following is a T cell receptor (beta chain) sequence with its context. A junction boundary mismatches the germline segment, possibly from a read error. The identical CDR3 is also encoded by other nucleotide sequences in the sample. Germline V lookup: CDR1 LGHNA, CDR2 YNFKEQ. The length of the CDR3 is 16 residues. These data originate in a study of control samples from healthy donors and cancer patients. Only in-frame clones appear in the TCRdb table, and some are missing; sequencing was by immunoSEQ multiplex PCR. Found here are 90,000 to 110,000 clones, over 75% of them singletons; the top ten hold approximately 4%.

The sequencing sample was made of blood. The receptor's source is a human donor in good health. The donor label of this sample is uncertain. The chain links TRBV4-2 to TRBJ1-5, with D possibly matching TRBD1 (5 bases). The CDR3 region is CASSQDLVGASQPQHF. The DNA for the CDR3 is TGTGCCAGCAGCCAAGATTTAGTCGGGGCTTCGCAGCCCCAGCATTTC.